This T cell receptor (beta chain) was recorded in a study of regulatory T cells in long-lasting Graves disease. Both iRepertoire HTBI primers and Arm-PCR of CDR3 regions were used to build the TCR beta libraries. TCRdb processed the multiplex PCR reads anew with MiXCR; each CDR3 protein has one entry. The sample has 500,000 to 800,000 distinct CDR3 sequences, approximately 31% seen once. This CDR3 has 13 residues. Germline CDR1 SGHRS, CDR2 YFSETQ. Documented time point: persistent/refractory GD, antithyroid drugs over 5 years with positive TRAb. Making the TCR library involved RNA that had been extracted from PBMCs.

The chain recombines TRBV5-1 with TRBJ2-5; TRBD1 aligns across 8 bases. With the DNA end fitting TRBJ2-1 better, the J assignment may be wrong. The clonotype was recovered from a female donor with Graves disease. Source: peripheral blood mononuclear cells (PBMCs), taken when the disease was refractory, from a patient treated with antithyroid drugs. The CDR3 coding sequence is TGCGCCAGCAGCGGACAGGGTAGGGATGAGCAGTTCTTC. Protein: CASSGQGRDEQFF.